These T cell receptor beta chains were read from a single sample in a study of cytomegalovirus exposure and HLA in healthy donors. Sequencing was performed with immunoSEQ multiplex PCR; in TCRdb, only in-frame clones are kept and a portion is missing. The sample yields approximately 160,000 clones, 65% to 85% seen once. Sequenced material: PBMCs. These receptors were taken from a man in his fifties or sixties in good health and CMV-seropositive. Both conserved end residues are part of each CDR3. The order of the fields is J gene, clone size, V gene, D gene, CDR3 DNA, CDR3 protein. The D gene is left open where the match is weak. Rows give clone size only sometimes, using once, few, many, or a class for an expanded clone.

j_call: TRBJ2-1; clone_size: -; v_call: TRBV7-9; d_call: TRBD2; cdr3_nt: TGTGCCAGCAGCTTAGCCCCACTAGCGGATACCTACAATGAGCAGTTCTTC; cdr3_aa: CASSLAPLADTYNEQFF
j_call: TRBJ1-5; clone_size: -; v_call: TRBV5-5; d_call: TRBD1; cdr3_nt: TGTGCCAGCAGCTCCGGGACAGGGAATCAGCCCCAGCATTTT; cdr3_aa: CASSSGTGNQPQHF
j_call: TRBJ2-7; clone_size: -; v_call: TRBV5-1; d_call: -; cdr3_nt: TGCGCCAGCACCCTGGCCGAGCAGTACTTC; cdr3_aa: CASTLAEQYF
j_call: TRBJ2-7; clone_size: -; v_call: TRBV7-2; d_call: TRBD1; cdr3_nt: TGTGCCAGCAGCTTAATTTCGACAGGGGGCTCCTACGAGCAGTACTTC; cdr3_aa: CASSLISTGGSYEQYF
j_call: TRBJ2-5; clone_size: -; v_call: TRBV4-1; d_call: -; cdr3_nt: TGCGCCAGCAGCCCTAGGAGGGGACAAGAGACCCAGTACTTC; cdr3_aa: CASSPRRGQETQYF
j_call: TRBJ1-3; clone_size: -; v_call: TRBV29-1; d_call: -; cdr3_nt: TGCAGCGTCCGACAGGTCTACTCTGGAAACACCATATATTTT; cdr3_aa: CSVRQVYSGNTIYF
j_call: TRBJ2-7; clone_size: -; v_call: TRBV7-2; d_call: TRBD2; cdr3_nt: TGTGCCAGCACCGTTAGGGGACTAGGGTCCTACGAGCAGTACTTC; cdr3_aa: CASTVRGLGSYEQYF
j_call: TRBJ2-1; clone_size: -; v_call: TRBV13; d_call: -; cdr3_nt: TGTGCCAGCAGCTTAGGGGGGTGGCTAGCGTTTGAGCAGTTCTTC; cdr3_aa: CASSLGGWLAFEQFF
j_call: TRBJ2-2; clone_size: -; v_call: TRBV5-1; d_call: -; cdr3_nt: TGCGCCAGCAGCTTGCCCCATACCGGGGAGCTGTTTTTT; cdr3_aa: CASSLPHTGELFF
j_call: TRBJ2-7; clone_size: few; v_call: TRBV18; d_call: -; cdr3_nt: TGTGCCAGCTCACCGCAGGGTTCTGAGCAGTACTTC; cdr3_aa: CASSPQGSEQYF
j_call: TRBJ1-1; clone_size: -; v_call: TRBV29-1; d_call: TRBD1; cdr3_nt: TGCAGCGTCCGTGAGGGGGCGATGAACACTGAAGCTTTCTTT; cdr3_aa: CSVREGAMNTEAFF
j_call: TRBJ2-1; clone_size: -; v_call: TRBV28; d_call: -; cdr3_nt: TGTGCCAGCAGTACGCGGGACAGCTCCTTGTTGAATGAGCAGTTCTTC; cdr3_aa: CASSTRDSSLLNEQFF
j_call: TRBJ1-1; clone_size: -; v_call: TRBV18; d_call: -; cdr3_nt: TGTGCCAGCTCAGCGGGGACCAACACTGAAGCTTTCTTT; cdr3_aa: CASSAGTNTEAFF
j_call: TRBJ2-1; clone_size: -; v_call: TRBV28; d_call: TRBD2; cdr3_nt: TGTGCCAGCAGCCAAACTAGCGCGTCCTACAATGAGCAGTTCTTC; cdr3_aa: CASSQTSASYNEQFF
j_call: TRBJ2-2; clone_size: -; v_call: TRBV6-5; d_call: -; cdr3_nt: TGTGCCAGCAGACAGCCGAACACCGGGGAGCTGTTTTTT; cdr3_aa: CASRQPNTGELFF
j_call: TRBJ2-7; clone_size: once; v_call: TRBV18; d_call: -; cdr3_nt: TGTGCCAGCTCTGCAGGTAACCCCTACGAGCAGTACTTC; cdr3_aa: CASSAGNPYEQYF
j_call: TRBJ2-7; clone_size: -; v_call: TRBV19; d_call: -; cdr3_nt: TGTGCCAGTAGTAACCACGGGGTCCCCTTGAGGGAGCAGTACTTC; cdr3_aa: CASSNHGVPLREQYF
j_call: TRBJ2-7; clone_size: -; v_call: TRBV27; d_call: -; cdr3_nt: TGTGCCAGCAGCCGACTCGGACAGTATTACGAGCAGTACTTC; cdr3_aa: CASSRLGQYYEQYF
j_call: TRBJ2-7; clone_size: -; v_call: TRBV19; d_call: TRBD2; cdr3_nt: TGTGCCAGTAGTACCATAGCGGGGACCTACGAGCAGTACTTC; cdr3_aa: CASSTIAGTYEQYF
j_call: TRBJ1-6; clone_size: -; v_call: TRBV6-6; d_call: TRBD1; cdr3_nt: TGTGCCAGCAGCAAGGACAGGTCTTGGGAGCCTTCACCCCTCCACTTT; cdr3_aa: CASSKDRSWEPSPLHF
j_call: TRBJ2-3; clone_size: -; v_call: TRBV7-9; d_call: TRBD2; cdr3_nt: TGTGCCAGCAGTGCAGGACTAGCGGGGGGGGGTGATACGCAGTATTTT; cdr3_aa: CASSAGLAGGGDTQYF
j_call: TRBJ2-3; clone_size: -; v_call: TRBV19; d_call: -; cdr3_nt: TGTGCCAGTAGACAGGACCCCGATTCAACAGATACGCAGTATTTT; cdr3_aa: CASRQDPDSTDTQYF
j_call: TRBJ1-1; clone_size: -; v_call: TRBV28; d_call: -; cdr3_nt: TGTGCCAGCAGTTCGGACACTGAAGCTTTCTTT; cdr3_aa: CASSSDTEAFF
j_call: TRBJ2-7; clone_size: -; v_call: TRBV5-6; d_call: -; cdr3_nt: TGTGCCAGCAGCGGGCCTATTACCTACGAGCAGTACTTC; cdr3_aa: CASSGPITYEQYF
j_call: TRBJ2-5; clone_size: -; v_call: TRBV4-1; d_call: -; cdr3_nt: TGCGCCAGCTATCAGCGAGAACTGGGAGAGACCCAGTACTTC; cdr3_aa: CASYQRELGETQYF
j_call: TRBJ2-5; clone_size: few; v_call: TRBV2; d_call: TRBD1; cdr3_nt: TGTGCCAGCCTAGGACAGGGAGAGACCCAGTACTTC; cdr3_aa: CASLGQGETQYF
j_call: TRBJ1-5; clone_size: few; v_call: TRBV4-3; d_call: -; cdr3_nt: TGCGCCAGCAGCCAAGATTACAGGAGCAATCAGCCCCAGCATTTT; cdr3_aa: CASSQDYRSNQPQHF
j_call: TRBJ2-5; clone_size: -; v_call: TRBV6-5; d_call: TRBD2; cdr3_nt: TGTGCCAGCACCAAACTCGGGGGGATCCAAGAGACCCAGTACTTC; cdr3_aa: CASTKLGGIQETQYF
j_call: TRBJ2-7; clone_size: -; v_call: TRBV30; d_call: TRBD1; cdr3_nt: TGTGCCTGGGGACTGGGGACAGGGGGCAACGAGCAGTACTTC; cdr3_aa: CAWGLGTGGNEQYF
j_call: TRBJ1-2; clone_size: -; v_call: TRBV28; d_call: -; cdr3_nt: TGTGCCAGCAGTTCCGGACAAGCTAACTATGGCTACACCTTC; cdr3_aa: CASSSGQANYGYTF
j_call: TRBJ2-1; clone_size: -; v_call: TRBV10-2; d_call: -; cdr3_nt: TGCGCCAGCAGTGAGTGGAGTAACAATGAGCAGTTCTTC; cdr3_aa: CASSEWSNNEQFF
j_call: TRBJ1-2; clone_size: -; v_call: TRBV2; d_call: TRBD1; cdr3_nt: TGTGCCAGTTCAGGGGGCGCGGGCTATGGCTACACCTTC; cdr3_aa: CASSGGAGYGYTF
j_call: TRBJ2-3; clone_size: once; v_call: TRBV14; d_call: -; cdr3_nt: TGTGCCAGCAGCCAAGACTTTTTGGGCAGGGGCACAGATACGCAGTATTTT; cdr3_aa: CASSQDFLGRGTDTQYF
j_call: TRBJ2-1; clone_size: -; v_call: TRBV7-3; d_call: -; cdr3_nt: TGTGCCAGCAGCTTTCAGGGTTACAATGAGCAGTTCTTC; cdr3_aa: CASSFQGYNEQFF
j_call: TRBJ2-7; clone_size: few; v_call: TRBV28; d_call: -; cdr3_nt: TGTGCCAGCAGTTTCCTTTCCTACGAGCAGTACTTC; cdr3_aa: CASSFLSYEQYF
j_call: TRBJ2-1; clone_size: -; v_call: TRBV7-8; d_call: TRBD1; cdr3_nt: TGTGCCAGCAGCTTAGCGGACAGGAAGCAGTTCTTC; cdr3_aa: CASSLADRKQFF
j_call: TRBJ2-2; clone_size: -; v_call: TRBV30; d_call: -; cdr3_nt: TGTGCCTGGAGCGCGGACACCGGGGAGCTGTTTTTT; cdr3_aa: CAWSADTGELFF
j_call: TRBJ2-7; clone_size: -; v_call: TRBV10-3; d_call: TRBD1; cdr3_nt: TGTGCCATCATGCCGGGACAGGGAGCCTACGAGCAGTACTTC; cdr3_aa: CAIMPGQGAYEQYF
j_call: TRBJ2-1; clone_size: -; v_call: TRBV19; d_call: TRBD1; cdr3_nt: TGTGCCAGTCCTCGGGACAGAATCTACAATGAGCAGTTCTTC; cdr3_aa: CASPRDRIYNEQFF
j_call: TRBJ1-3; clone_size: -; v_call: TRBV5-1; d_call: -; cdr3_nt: TGCGCCAGCAGCTCAGCAGGGGCTGGAAACACCATATATTTT; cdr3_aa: CASSSAGAGNTIYF
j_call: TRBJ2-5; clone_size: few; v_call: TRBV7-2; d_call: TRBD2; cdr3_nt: TGTGCCAGCAGCTCTCAACCGGGACTAGCGGGGGAGACCCAGTACTTC; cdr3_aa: CASSSQPGLAGETQYF
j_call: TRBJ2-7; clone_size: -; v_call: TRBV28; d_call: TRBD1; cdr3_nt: TGTGCCAGCAGTTCAGGGGGACAGGGAGAAGGCGAGCAGTACTTC; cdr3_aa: CASSSGGQGEGEQYF
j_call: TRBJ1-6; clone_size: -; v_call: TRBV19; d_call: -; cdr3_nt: TGTGCCAGTAGTATCCCCGGGACAAGCTCACCCCTCCACTTT; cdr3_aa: CASSIPGTSSPLHF
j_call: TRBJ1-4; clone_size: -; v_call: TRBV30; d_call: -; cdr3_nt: TGTGCCTGGACTGTGTGGGGAGTTAGAGAAAAACTGTTTTTT; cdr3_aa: CAWTVWGVREKLFF
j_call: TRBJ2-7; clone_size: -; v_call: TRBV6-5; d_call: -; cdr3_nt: TGTGCCAGCAGTTACAGGGGACACTATTACGAGCAGTACTTC; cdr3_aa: CASSYRGHYYEQYF
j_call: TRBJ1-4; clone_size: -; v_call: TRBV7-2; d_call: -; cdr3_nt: TGTGCCAGCAACTCCCGGGTGCGGAGTGAAAAACTGTTTTTT; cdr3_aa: CASNSRVRSEKLFF
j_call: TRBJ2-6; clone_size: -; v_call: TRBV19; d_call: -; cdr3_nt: TGTGCCAGTAGTATGACACCTCTCAACTCTGGGGCCAACGTCCTGACTTTC; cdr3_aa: CASSMTPLNSGANVLTF
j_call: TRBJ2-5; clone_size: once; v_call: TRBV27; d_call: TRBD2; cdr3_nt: TGTGCCAGCAGTCCGGGACTAGCGGAACAAGAGACCCAGTACTTC; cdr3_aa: CASSPGLAEQETQYF
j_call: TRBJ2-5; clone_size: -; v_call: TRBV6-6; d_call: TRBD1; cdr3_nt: TGTGCCAGCAGGTGGACAGGGTCGGCAGAGACCCAGTACTTC; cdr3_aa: CASRWTGSAETQYF
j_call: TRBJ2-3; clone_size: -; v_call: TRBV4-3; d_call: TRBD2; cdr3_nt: TGCGCCAGCAGCCAAGTGCTAGCGGGAGGGCCAGCGGATACGCAGTATTTT; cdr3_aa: CASSQVLAGGPADTQYF